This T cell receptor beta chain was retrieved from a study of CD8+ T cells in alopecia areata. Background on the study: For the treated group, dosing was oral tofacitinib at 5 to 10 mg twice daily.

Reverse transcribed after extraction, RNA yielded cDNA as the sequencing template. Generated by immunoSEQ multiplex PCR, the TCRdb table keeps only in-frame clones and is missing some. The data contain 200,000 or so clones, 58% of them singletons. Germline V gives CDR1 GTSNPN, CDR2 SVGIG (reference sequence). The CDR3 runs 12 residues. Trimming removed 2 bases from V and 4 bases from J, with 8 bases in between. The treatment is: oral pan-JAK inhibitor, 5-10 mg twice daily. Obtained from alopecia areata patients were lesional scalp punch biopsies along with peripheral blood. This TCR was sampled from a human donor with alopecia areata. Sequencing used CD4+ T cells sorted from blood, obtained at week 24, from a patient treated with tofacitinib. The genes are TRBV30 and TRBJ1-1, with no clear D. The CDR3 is CAWSRASTEAFF. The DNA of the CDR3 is TGTGCCTGGAGTCGGGCTAGCACTGAAGCTTTCTTT.